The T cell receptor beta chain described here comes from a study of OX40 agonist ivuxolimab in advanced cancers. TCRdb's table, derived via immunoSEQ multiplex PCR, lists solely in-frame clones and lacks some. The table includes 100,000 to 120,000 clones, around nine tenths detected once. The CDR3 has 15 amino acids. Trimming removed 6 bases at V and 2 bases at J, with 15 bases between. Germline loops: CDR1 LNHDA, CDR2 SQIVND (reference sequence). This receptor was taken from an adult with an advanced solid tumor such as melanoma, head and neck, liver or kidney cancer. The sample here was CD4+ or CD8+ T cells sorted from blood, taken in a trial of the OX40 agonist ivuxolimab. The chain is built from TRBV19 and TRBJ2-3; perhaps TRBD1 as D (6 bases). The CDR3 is CASRPGQINTDTQYF. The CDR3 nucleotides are TGTGCCAGTAGACCGGGACAAATCAACACAGATACGCAGTATTTT. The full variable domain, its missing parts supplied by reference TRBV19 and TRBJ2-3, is DGGITQSPKYLFRKEGQNVTLSCEQNLNHDAMYWYRQDPGQGLRLIYYSQIVNDFQKGDIAEGYSVSREKKESFPLTVTSAQKNPTAFYLCASRPGQINTDTQYFGPGTRLTVL.